This T cell receptor beta chain was recovered during a study of T-cell reconstitution after alpha-beta-depleted transplantation in children. During its preparation, the TCRbeta library received unique molecular identifiers. In TCRdb, the PCR reads were re-called with MiXCR into one record per CDR3 protein. The data show approximately 500,000 distinct CDR3 sequences, 20% to 30% seen once. Looked up from germline, CDR1 is DFQATT and CDR2 is SNEGSKA (reference sequence). This CDR3 contains 14 residues. The ends were cut back, 0 bases at V and 2 bases at J, with 9 bases in the middle. This clonotype was counted between two and nine times.

This receptor was identified in a boy younger than two with Wiskott-Aldrich syndrome, due to receive a stem cell transplant. V is TRBV20-1 and J is TRBJ2-3; weak D call: TRBD2 (5 bases). The material was PBMCs, obtained before TCRalphabeta/CD19-depleted stem cell transplant. CDR3 nucleotides: TGCAGTGCTAGAGATGCGCGGGCCACAGATACGCAGTATTTT. Protein sequence: CSARDARATDTQYF.